A selection of T cell receptor beta chains follows, all from one sample in a study of graft-versus-host responses after intestinal transplantation. Data came from immunoSEQ multiplex PCR; TCRdb stores just in-frame clones and leaves some out. The table lists almost 15,000 clones, 70% of them singletons. The sequenced sample was ileum tissue, obtained approximately 780 days after intestinal transplantation. Source of these receptors: a human patient who received an intestinal transplant, so some T cells may come from the graft donor. Both conserved end residues are part of each CDR3.

J gene: TRBJ1-1
CDR3 length: 15
V gene: TRBV5-1
CDR3 protein: CASSPRTGGKPEAFF

J gene: TRBJ1-1
CDR3 length: 14
V gene: TRBV5-6
CDR3 protein: CASSPRGGNTEAFF

J gene: TRBJ1-2
CDR3 length: 16
V gene: TRBV5-1
CDR3 protein: CASSLRPSGTNYGYTF

J gene: TRBJ1-2
CDR3 length: 13
V gene: TRBV2
CDR3 protein: CASSEGTGYGYTF

J gene: TRBJ2-5
CDR3 length: 12
V gene: TRBV7-9
CDR3 protein: CASRSGGETQYF

J gene: TRBJ2-5
CDR3 length: 17
V gene: TRBV4-2
CDR3 protein: CASSQDLTSGEEETQYF

J gene: TRBJ1-1
CDR3 length: 13
V gene: TRBV29-1
CDR3 protein: CSVEVGMNTEAFF

J gene: TRBJ2-2
CDR3 length: 15
V gene: TRBV5-1
CDR3 protein: CASSLTSGRAGELFF

J gene: TRBJ1-1
CDR3 length: 13
V gene: TRBV5-4
CDR3 protein: CASSLGTNTEAFF

J gene: TRBJ1-5
CDR3 length: 15
V gene: TRBV28
CDR3 protein: CASTPRDRHHQPQHF

J gene: TRBJ2-3
CDR3 length: 12
V gene: TRBV11-2
CDR3 protein: CASSLDRDTQYF

J gene: TRBJ1-2
CDR3 length: 13
V gene: TRBV6-6
CDR3 protein: CASSWTGSYGYTF

J gene: TRBJ2-3
CDR3 length: 14
V gene: TRBV4-3
CDR3 protein: CASSKEGARDTQYF

J gene: TRBJ1-3
CDR3 length: 12
V gene: TRBV7-8
CDR3 protein: CASSIAGNTIYF

J gene: TRBJ1-1
CDR3 length: 14
V gene: TRBV6-1
CDR3 protein: CASSRKQGLFEAFF

J gene: TRBJ2-7
CDR3 length: 13
V gene: TRBV6-5
CDR3 protein: CATAPTGAWEQYF

J gene: TRBJ1-1
CDR3 length: 14
V gene: TRBV13
CDR3 protein: CASRSGTGYTEAFF

J gene: TRBJ2-3
CDR3 length: 14
V gene: TRBV28
CDR3 protein: CASSFGSSTDTQYF

J gene: TRBJ2-7
CDR3 length: 15
V gene: TRBV9
CDR3 protein: CASSSGAGGVYEQYF

J gene: TRBJ2-7
CDR3 length: 14
V gene: TRBV6-4
CDR3 protein: CASRGTGTAYEQYF

J gene: TRBJ1-6
CDR3 length: 15
V gene: TRBV5-1
CDR3 protein: CASSLVRGENSPLHF

J gene: TRBJ2-7
CDR3 length: 15
V gene: TRBV5-5
CDR3 protein: CASSRTGTGTYEQYF

J gene: TRBJ1-1
CDR3 length: 13
V gene: TRBV5-5
CDR3 protein: CASSFEGFTEAFF

J gene: TRBJ2-7
CDR3 length: 12
V gene: TRBV6-5
CDR3 protein: CASIGDGYEQYF

J gene: TRBJ2-2
CDR3 length: 13
V gene: TRBV6-4
CDR3 protein: CASTSGDTGELFF

J gene: TRBJ1-5
CDR3 length: 18
V gene: TRBV15
CDR3 protein: CATSRGIWAGASNQPQHF

J gene: TRBJ2-2
CDR3 length: 15
V gene: TRBV5-1
CDR3 protein: CASSSSDRVDGELFF

J gene: TRBJ2-5
CDR3 length: 13
V gene: TRBV9
CDR3 protein: CASSVQGQETQYF

J gene: TRBJ1-1
CDR3 length: 16
V gene: TRBV7-9
CDR3 protein: CASSSLGWTPRTEAFF

J gene: TRBJ2-1
CDR3 length: 15
V gene: TRBV7-9
CDR3 protein: CASTVRDDLYNEQFF

J gene: TRBJ2-7
CDR3 length: 15
V gene: TRBV19
CDR3 protein: CASSMGVGKYYEQYF

J gene: TRBJ2-3
CDR3 length: 16
V gene: TRBV11-2
CDR3 protein: CASSPTAGVGTDTQYF

J gene: TRBJ2-1
CDR3 length: 14
V gene: TRBV7-6
CDR3 protein: CASSQGGSYNEQFF

J gene: TRBJ2-1
CDR3 length: 11
V gene: TRBV5-4
CDR3 protein: CASRRDNEQFF

J gene: TRBJ2-3
CDR3 length: 14
V gene: TRBV7-2
CDR3 protein: CASSLGSLAQMQYF

J gene: TRBJ2-7
CDR3 length: 13
V gene: TRBV29-1
CDR3 protein: CSVLTGVAYEQYF

J gene: TRBJ1-6
CDR3 length: 13
V gene: TRBV6-6
CDR3 protein: CASSYQYNSPLHF

J gene: TRBJ1-1
CDR3 length: 18
V gene: TRBV7-4
CDR3 protein: CASSSLRGEGPAGTEAFF

J gene: NA
CDR3 length: 14
V gene: TRBV6-1
CDR3 protein: CASRILDGLYEQYF

J gene: TRBJ2-7
CDR3 length: 14
V gene: TRBV9
CDR3 protein: CASSRQDRSYEQYF

J gene: TRBJ2-1
CDR3 length: 14
V gene: TRBV28
CDR3 protein: CASRIAGALNEQFF

J gene: TRBJ1-2
CDR3 length: 13
V gene: TRBV28
CDR3 protein: CASSPPLNYGYTF

J gene: TRBJ2-3
CDR3 length: 15
V gene: TRBV6-4
CDR3 protein: CASRGQQGETDTQYF

J gene: TRBJ2-1
CDR3 length: 15
V gene: TRBV6-1
CDR3 protein: CASIRLAGAYNEQFF

J gene: TRBJ1-4
CDR3 length: 15
V gene: TRBV7-8
CDR3 protein: CASSLTAGREEKLFF

J gene: TRBJ2-1
CDR3 length: 11
V gene: TRBV7-3
CDR3 protein: CASSQDSEQFF

J gene: TRBJ2-1
CDR3 length: 15
V gene: TRBV6-5
CDR3 protein: CASSPLAGVNNEQFF

J gene: TRBJ1-5
CDR3 length: 15
V gene: TRBV6-5
CDR3 protein: CASSRPDRETQPQHF

J gene: TRBJ2-7
CDR3 length: 20
V gene: TRBV5-8
CDR3 protein: CASSFSGTSLRQSGTYEQYF

J gene: NA
CDR3 length: 12
V gene: TRBV12-5
CDR3 protein: CASWADSYEQYF

J gene: TRBJ2-2
CDR3 length: 14
V gene: TRBV5-1
CDR3 protein: CASSLERDIGELFF

J gene: TRBJ1-6
CDR3 length: 16
V gene: TRBV6-5
CDR3 protein: CASSYSGQAGYSPLHF

J gene: TRBJ2-5
CDR3 length: 15
V gene: TRBV5-8
CDR3 protein: CASSLVFAGEETQYF

J gene: TRBJ1-2
CDR3 length: 12
V gene: TRBV11-1
CDR3 protein: CASSLGSYGYTF

J gene: TRBJ2-7
CDR3 length: 15
V gene: TRBV9
CDR3 protein: CASSPYQGGSYEQYF

J gene: TRBJ2-3
CDR3 length: 17
V gene: TRBV2
CDR3 protein: CASSEARTSGSSDTQYF

J gene: TRBJ2-4
CDR3 length: 14
V gene: TRBV27
CDR3 protein: CASSLQGTYNIQYF

J gene: TRBJ1-2
CDR3 length: 13
V gene: TRBV6-5
CDR3 protein: CASSGEIGYGYTF

J gene: TRBJ1-6
CDR3 length: 18
V gene: TRBV7-8
CDR3 protein: CASSSSSRVGRRYSPLHF